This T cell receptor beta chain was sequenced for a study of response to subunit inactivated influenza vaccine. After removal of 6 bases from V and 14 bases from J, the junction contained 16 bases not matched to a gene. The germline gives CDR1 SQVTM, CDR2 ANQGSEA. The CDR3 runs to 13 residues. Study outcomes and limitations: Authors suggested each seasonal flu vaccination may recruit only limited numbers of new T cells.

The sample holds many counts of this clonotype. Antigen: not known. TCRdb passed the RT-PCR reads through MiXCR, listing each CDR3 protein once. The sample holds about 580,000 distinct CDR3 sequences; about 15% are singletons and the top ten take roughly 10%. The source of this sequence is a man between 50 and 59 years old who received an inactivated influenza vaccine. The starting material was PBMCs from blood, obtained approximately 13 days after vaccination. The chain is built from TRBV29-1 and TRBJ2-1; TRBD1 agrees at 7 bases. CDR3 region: CSVGTEPIVGKFF. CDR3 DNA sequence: TGCAGCGTGGGGACAGAACCAATTGTTGGGAAGTTCTTC.